These T cell receptor beta chains were read from a single sample in a study of neurological immune-mediated disorders. A single record per CDR3 protein comes from TCRdb applying MiXCR to the 5' RACE reads. The sample lists roughly 59,000 distinct CDR3 sequences, 5.2% occurring once. Sequenced: PBMCs. Every receptor here comes from a human donor with multiple sclerosis. The donor label of this sample is uncertain. CDR3s include the opening cysteine and the closing phenylalanine or tryptophan. The order of the fields is J gene, clone size, V gene, D gene, CDR3 length, CDR3 protein, CDR3 DNA. D genes are given only for firm matches. Some rows have no size entry. The others give once, few or many, or a class for an expanded clone.

>TRBJ1-5|many|TRBV5-1|.|14
CASSLGQEGQPQHF
TGCGCCAGCAGCTTGGGGCAGGAGGGTCAGCCCCAGCATTTT
>TRBJ2-7|many|TRBV5-1|.|14
CASSLSGNAYEQYF
TGCGCCAGCAGCTTATCAGGGAACGCCTACGAGCAGTACTTC
>TRBJ1-5|many|TRBV10-3|.|14
CAISEYLGGQPQHF
TGTGCCATCAGTGAGTACTTGGGCGGACAGCCCCAGCATTTT
>TRBJ2-1|few|TRBV7-8|.|19
CASSLTYLRLKSSYNEQFF
TGTGCCAGCAGCTTAACCTATCTTAGACTGAAGAGCTCCTACAATGAGCAGTTCTTC
>TRBJ1-2|many|TRBV9|TRBD1|15
CASSLRDRWNYGYTF
TGTGCCAGCAGCCTAAGGGACAGATGGAACTATGGCTACACCTTC
>TRBJ1-3|many|TRBV7-6|.|17
CASSLGTAGASGNTIYF
TGTGCCAGCAGCTTAGGAACGGCAGGGGCCTCTGGAAACACCATATATTTT
>TRBJ1-5|many|TRBV10-3|.|14
CAISRQISNQPQHF
TGTGCCATCAGCAGACAGATTAGCAATCAGCCCCAGCATTTT
>TRBJ2-1|many|TRBV5-1|.|14
CASSPRTGSNEQFF
TGCGCCAGCAGCCCCCGGACCGGTTCCAATGAGCAGTTCTTC
>TRBJ1-5|many|TRBV24-1|.|14
CATAGPLSNQPQHF
TGTGCCACCGCGGGCCCCCTTAGCAATCAGCCCCAGCATTTT
>TRBJ2-7|many|TRBV20-1|.|13
CSARDPGLDEQYF
TGCAGTGCTAGAGACCCGGGCTTAGACGAGCAGTACTTC
>TRBJ1-1|many|TRBV5-6|TRBD1|15
CASSDGTGDITEAFF
TGTGCCAGCAGCGACGGGACAGGGGACATCACTGAAGCTTTCTTT
>TRBJ1-4|many|TRBV7-2|.|13
CASSLEYMEKLFF
TGTGCCAGCAGCTTAGAATATATGGAAAAACTGTTTTTT
>TRBJ2-3|many|TRBV15|.|14
CATSRDRAADTQYF
TGTGCCACCAGCAGAGACAGGGCGGCAGATACGCAGTATTTT
>TRBJ2-7|once|TRBV10-2|.|12
CASSRGTYEQYF
TGCGCCAGCAGTCGTGGAACCTACGAGCAGTACTTC
>TRBJ2-7|many|TRBV20-1|.|14
CSAQPGPMEYEQYF
TGCAGTGCTCAACCGGGCCCCATGGAGTACGAGCAGTACTTC
>TRBJ1-1|many|TRBV18|.|13
CASSPDFRSEAFF
TGTGCCAGCTCACCGGACTTCAGGAGTGAAGCTTTCTTT
>TRBJ1-5|few|TRBV29-1|.|12
CSASNGNQSQHF
TGCAGTGCCTCGAATGGCAATCAGTCCCAGCATTTT
>TRBJ2-5|many|TRBV14|.|12
CASSQVQQTQYF
TGTGCCAGCAGCCAAGTCCAACAGACCCAGTACTTC
>TRBJ1-2|.|TRBV2|.|16
CASSELGTGANYGYTF
TGTGCCAGCAGCGAACTCGGGACCGGAGCTAACTATGGCTACACCTTC
>TRBJ1-5|many|TRBV27|.|16
CASSLKVGASNQPQHF
TGTGCCAGCAGTTTAAAGGTGGGGGCTAGCAATCAGCCCCAGCATTTT
>TRBJ1-1|many|TRBV20-1|.|14
CSARETRLTRVAFF
TGCAGTGCTAGAGAAACAAGGCTCACCCGGGTGGCTTTCTTT